This T cell receptor beta chain comes out of a study of blood T cell repertoires in COVID-19. Background on the study: The United States, Italy and Spain provided the acute and convalescent COVID-19 samples. PBMCs, B-cell-depleted T cells, or T cells were the source of the cDNA or gDNA that made up the material.

As handled by the study authors: Estimation of nucleated cell counts was performed using reference gene primer amplification. The table came from immunoSEQ multiplex PCR; TCRdb's copy has only in-frame clones and leaves some out. V and J calls and clone size are copied from that table; D and trimming were computed from the DNA. The table includes more than 75,000 clones, more than 70% detected once. The Seattle site enrolled patients during active infection and followed them longitudinally. This sequence originates from a man aged 45-65 years with COVID-19, enrolled during active disease. Sequencing was performed on peripheral blood.

CDR3 bases: TGTGCCAGCACTAAAGCAGGGGGACGCACCTACAATGAGCAGTTCTTC. It translates to CASTKAGGRTYNEQFF. This chain links TRBV2 with TRBJ2-1; 7 bases align to TRBD1. The junction had 11 bases not matched to a gene; V was cut back by 7 bases and J by 2 bases. Germline CDR1 is SNHLY and CDR2 is FYNNEI. The CDR3 sequence is 16 residues long.